The next 12 T cell receptor beta chains were all read from a single sample in a study of OX40 agonist ivuxolimab in advanced cancers. Sequencing was performed with immunoSEQ multiplex PCR; in TCRdb, only in-frame clones are kept and a portion is missing. The sample lists 65,000 to 75,000 clones; 75% to 90% were seen once. The specimen comprised CD4+ or CD8+ T cells sorted from blood, sampled in a trial of the OX40 agonist ivuxolimab. The receptors come from an adult with an advanced solid tumor such as melanoma, head and neck, liver or kidney cancer.

This chain joins TRBV6-1 and TRBJ2-1, with 7 bases aligning to TRBD1. The CDR3 is 14 residues long. CDR1 and CDR2 (germline): MNHNS, SASEGT. V was pared by 7 bases and J by 5 bases, with 8 bases of the junction left unmatched. CDR3: CASTLGTVDNEQFF. The CDR3 nucleotides read TGTGCCAGCACCTTAGGGACAGTCGACAATGAGCAGTTCTTC.

J is TRBJ1-2 and V is TRBV19; D is unclear. This CDR3 is 13 amino acids long. Trimming cost V 3 bases and J 4 bases, with 9 bases left between them. Germline CDR1 is LNHDA and CDR2 is SQIVND (reference sequence). The CDR3 is CASSIGALYGYTF. For the CDR3, the DNA is TGTGCCAGTAGTATTGGAGCCCTCTATGGCTACACCTTC.

This chain joins TRBV11-1 and TRBJ1-2, with D possibly TRBD1 on 6 matching bases. In germline, CDR1 is SGHAT, CDR2 FQDESV (reference sequence). Between the trimmed V and J ends, which lost 5 bases and 4 bases, there was a span of 11 bases. The CDR3 runs to 13 residues. This chain's CDR3 is CASSPDRTYGYTF. CDR3 nucleotide sequence: TGTGCCAGCAGCCCCGACAGGACCTATGGCTACACCTTC.

CDR3 nucleotide sequence: TGTGCCAGCAGAACGGACAGCCTCAATCAGCCCCAGCATTTT. Its protein product is CASRTDSLNQPQHF. This rearrangement joins TRBV28 to TRBJ1-5; maybe TRBD1 (6 bases). V was pared by 6 bases and J by 3 bases, with 12 bases between. CDR3 length equals 14 residues. The germline CDR1 and CDR2 sequences are MDHEN and SYDVKM. The full variable domain, in which reference TRBV28 and TRBJ1-5 provide the parts outside the CDR3, is DVKVTQSSRYLVKRTGEKVFLECVQDMDHENMFWYRQDPGLGLRLIYFSYDVKMKEKGDIPEGYSVSREKKERFSLILESASTNQTSMYLCASRTDSLNQPQHFGDGTRLSIL.

The chain carries TRBV5-1 and TRBJ2-7; 7 positions match TRBD1. The V segment lost 3 bases and the J segment 1 base; nucleotides outside the gene matches: 1. CDR1 SGHRS and CDR2 YFSETQ come from the germline V gene. The CDR3 extends over 13 amino acids. The CDR3 DNA sequence: TGCGCCAGCAGCTCGGGACAGTCCTACGAGCAGTACTTC. Translating it yields CASSSGQSYEQYF.

The V and J genes are TRBV2 and TRBJ1-6; no reliable D call. V lost 4 bases and J lost 10, with 11 bases in between. Germline CDR1 reads SNHLY; CDR2 reads FYNNEI. This CDR3 contains 13 residues. The CDR3 sequence is CASSGEVSSPLHF. In DNA, the CDR3 is TGTGCCAGCAGTGGGGAGGTATCGTCACCCCTCCACTTT. The entire variable domain, with the rest obtained from reference TRBV2 and TRBJ1-6, is as follows: EPEVTQTPSHQVTQMGQEVILRCVPISNHLYFYWYRQILGQKVEFLVSFYNNEISEKSEIFDDQFSVERPDGSNFTLKIRSTKLEDSAMYFCASSGEVSSPLHFGNGTRLTVT.

V and J are TRBV28 and TRBJ2-7; possibly TRBD1 for D (5 bases). Germline-derived CDR1 and CDR2 are MDHEN and SYDVKM. The CDR3 length is 14 residues. Trimming stripped 2 bases from V and 3 bases from J, with 11 bases between. The CDR3: CASSLSRADYEQYV. DNA of the CDR3: TGTGCCAGCAGTTTAAGCAGGGCGGACTACGAGCAGTACGTC.

The V call is TRBV7-9, the J call TRBJ1-1; D is possibly TRBD1 (6 bases). This CDR3 spans 12 amino acids. The V end lost 4 bases, the J end lost 7 bases, and 10 bases lay between the germline ends. Germline CDR1 SEHNR, CDR2 FQNEAQ (reference sequence). The CDR3 is CASSSGQFEAFF. DNA for the CDR3: TGTGCCAGCAGCTCCGGACAGTTTGAAGCTTTCTTT.

This clone has only one observation. The J gene is TRBJ2-2, the V gene TRBV7-2; a weak D match, TRBD1 (5 bases). Trimming cost V 5 bases and J 0 bases, with 10 bases left between them. Germline CDR1 and CDR2: SGHTA and FQGNSA. The CDR3 is 15 amino acids. CDR3 in DNA: TGTGCCAGCAGCATGGACATCACGAACACCGGGGAGCTGTTTTTT. Its translation: CASSMDITNTGELFF.

The V and J genes are TRBV7-9 and TRBJ2-2; TRBD1 is a possible D gene (5 bases). V dropped 2 bases and J dropped 4 bases, with 14 bases sitting between them. The CDR3 runs to 16 residues. Germline V gene data show CDR1 as SEHNR and CDR2 as FQNEAQ (reference sequence). In DNA, the CDR3 is TGTGCCAGCAGCTTAAGGGGCAGCGTCGCCACCGGGGAGCTGTTTTTT. It encodes CASSLRGSVATGELFF.

This chain uses TRBV5-6 with TRBJ1-3, with 8 bases fitting TRBD1. With 4 bases clipped from V and 2 bases from J, the junction kept 5 bases outside the gene matches. This CDR3 has 15 amino acids. Germline CDR1 is SGHDT and CDR2 is YYEEEE. The CDR3 coding sequence is TGTGCCAGCAGCAAGAGACAGGGGACTGGAAACACCATATATTTT. Its protein product is CASSKRQGTGNTIYF. The entire variable domain, with the rest obtained from reference TRBV5-6 and TRBJ1-3, is as follows: DAGVTQSPTHLIKTRGQQVTLRCSPKSGHDTVSWYQQALGQGPQFIFQYYEEEERQRGNFPDRFSGHQFPNYSSELNVNALLLGDSALYLCASSKRQGTGNTIYFGEGSWLTVV.

This chain links TRBV5-8 with TRBJ2-7; 8 bases fit TRBD1. Trimming cost V 4 bases and J 7 bases; bases outside gene matches: 19. The CDR3 consists of 17 residues. CDR1 is SGHTS and CDR2 is YDEGEE in the germline V gene. CDR3 in amino acids: CASSQVPLGQAIGEQYF. DNA for the CDR3: TGTGCCAGCAGCCAGGTACCCCTGGGACAGGCGATAGGGGAGCAGTACTTC.